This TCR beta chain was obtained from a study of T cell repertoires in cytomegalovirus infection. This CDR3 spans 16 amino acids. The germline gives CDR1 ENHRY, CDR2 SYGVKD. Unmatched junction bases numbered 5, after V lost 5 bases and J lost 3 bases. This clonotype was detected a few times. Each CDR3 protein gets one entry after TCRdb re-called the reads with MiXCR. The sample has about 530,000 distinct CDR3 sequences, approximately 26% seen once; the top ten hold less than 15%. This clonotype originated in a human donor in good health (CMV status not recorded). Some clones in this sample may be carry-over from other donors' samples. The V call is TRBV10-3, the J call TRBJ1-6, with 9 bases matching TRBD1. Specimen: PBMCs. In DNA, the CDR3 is TGTGCCATCAGTCCGGGACAGGGTGGCTATAATTCACCCCTCCACTTT. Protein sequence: CAISPGQGGYNSPLHF.